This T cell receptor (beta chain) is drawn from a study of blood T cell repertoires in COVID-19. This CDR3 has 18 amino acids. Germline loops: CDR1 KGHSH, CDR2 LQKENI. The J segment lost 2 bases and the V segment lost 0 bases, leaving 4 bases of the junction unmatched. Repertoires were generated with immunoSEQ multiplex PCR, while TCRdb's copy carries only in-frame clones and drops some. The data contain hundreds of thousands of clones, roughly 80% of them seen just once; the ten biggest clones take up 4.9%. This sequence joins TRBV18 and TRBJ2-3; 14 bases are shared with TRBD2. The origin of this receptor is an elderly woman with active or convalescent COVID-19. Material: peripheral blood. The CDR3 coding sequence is TGTGCCAGCTCACCACCGGGACTAGCGGGGGCCATCACAGATACGCAGTATTTT. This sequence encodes CASSPPGLAGAITDTQYF. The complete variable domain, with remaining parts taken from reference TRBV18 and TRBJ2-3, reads NAGVMQNPRHLVRRRGQEARLRCSPMKGHSHVYWYRQLPEEGLKFMVYLQKENIIDESGMPKERFSAEFPKEGPSILRIQQVVRGDSAAYFCASSPPGLAGAITDTQYFGPGTRLTVL.